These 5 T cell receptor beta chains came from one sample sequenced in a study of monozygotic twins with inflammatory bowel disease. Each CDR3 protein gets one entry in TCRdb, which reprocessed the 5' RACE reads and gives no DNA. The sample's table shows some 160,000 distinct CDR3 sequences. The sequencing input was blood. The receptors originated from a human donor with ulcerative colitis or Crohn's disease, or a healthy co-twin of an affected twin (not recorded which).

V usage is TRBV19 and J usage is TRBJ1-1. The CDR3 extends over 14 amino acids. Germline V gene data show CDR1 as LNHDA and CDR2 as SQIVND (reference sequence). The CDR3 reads CASSIGGSYTEAFF.

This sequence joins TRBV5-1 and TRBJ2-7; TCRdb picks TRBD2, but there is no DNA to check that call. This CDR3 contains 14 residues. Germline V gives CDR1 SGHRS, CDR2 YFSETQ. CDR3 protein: CASSSRTSVYEQYF.

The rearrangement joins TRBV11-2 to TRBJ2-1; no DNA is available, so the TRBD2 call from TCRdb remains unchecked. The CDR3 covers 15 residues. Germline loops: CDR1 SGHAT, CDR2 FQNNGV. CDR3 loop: CASHPRGTSYNEQFF.

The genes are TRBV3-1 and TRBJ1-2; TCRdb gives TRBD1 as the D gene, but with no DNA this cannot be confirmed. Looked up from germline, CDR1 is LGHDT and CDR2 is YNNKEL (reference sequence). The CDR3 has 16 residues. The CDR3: CASSQDMDRGNYGYTF. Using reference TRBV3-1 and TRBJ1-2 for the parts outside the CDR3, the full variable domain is DTAVSQTPKYLVTQMGNDKSIKCEQNLGHDTMYWYKQDSKKFLKIMFSYNNKELIINETVPNRFSPKSPDKAHLNLHINSLELGDSAVYFCASSQDMDRGNYGYTFGSGTRLTVV.

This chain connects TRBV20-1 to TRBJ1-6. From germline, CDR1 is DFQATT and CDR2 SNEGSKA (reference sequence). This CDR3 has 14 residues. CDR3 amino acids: CSATQSSYNSPLHF.